This TCR beta chain was identified in a study of T-cell reconstitution after alpha-beta-depleted transplantation in children. Study results and limitations: By about two months after transplant, alpha-beta T cells reportedly arose from several hundred graft clones that had expanded. The high TCRbeta diversity at day 60 in some patients came from surviving recipient T cells and thymic progenitors. Most T-cell counts and diversity one year after the transplant came from T cells that were newly produced.

The library targeted TCRbeta and was prepared with unique molecular identifiers. TCRdb re-called the PCR reads through MiXCR, storing one row per CDR3 protein. The table has hundreds of thousands of distinct CDR3 sequences, about an eighth seen once. This clonotype came up many times. Its antigen is currently unknown. The CDR3 runs 15 residues. The V and J ends lost 5 bases and 4 bases respectively, with 14 bases between them. Germline-derived CDR1 and CDR2 are SGHVS and FNYEAQ. The genes are TRBV7-6 and TRBJ2-2; the D gene is possibly TRBD2 (6 bases). Source: PBMCs, taken before TCRalphabeta/CD19-depleted stem cell transplant. The receptor was isolated from a girl aged 2-9 years with congenital amegakaryocytic thrombocytopenia, due to receive a stem cell transplant. Written as DNA, the CDR3 is TGTGCCAGCAGCCATAGCGGCGCGGCCACCGGGGAGCTGTTTTTT. Amino acids: CASSHSGAATGELFF.